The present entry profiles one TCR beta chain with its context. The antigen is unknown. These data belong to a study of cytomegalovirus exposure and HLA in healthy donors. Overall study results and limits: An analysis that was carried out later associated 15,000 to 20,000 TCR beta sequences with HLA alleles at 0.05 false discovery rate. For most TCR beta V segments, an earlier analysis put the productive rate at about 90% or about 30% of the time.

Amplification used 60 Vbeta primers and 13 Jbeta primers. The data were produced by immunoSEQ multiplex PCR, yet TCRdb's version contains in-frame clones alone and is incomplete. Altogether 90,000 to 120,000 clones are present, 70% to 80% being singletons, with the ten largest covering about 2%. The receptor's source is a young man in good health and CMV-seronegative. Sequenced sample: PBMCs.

The chain's CDR3 is CASSPGQGSEYEQYF. In nucleotides, the CDR3 is TGCGCCAGCAGCCCAGGACAGGGGTCAGAATACGAGCAGTACTTC. This chain connects TRBV4-3 to TRBJ2-7, with 9 bases that match TRBD1. CDR1 is LGHNA, CDR2 YSLEER, per germline. This CDR3 region has 15 residues. The V segment lost 4 bases and the J segment 4 bases; nucleotides outside the gene matches: 8.